These 21 T cell receptor beta chains came from one sample sequenced in a study. Each CDR3 protein is one row after TCRdb ran MiXCR on the 5' RACE reads. The table includes about 50,000 distinct CDR3 sequences, over 15% detected once. Specimen: naive CD4+ T cells sorted from blood. Subset given: naive CD4+ T cells, CD4+CD45RA+CD25-. These receptors were obtained from a female donor with breast cancer.

There are many counts of this clonotype. The rearrangement uses TRBV6-5 and TRBJ1-1; D not resolved. The germline V and J ends were trimmed by 4 bases and 10 bases, with 19 bases remaining between them. Per the germline V gene, CDR1 is MNHEY and CDR2 is SVGAGI. CDR3 length: 14 residues. For the CDR3, the DNA is TGTGCCAGCAGTTTAGCAGGAGCCTCGGGCAGAGCTTTCTTT. Translated: CASSLAGASGRAFF.

This clonotype was observed at least ten times. The chain's CDR3 is CASSLTGLAGDTQYF. The CDR3 DNA is TGTGCCAGCAGCTTAACGGGACTAGCGGGAGATACGCAGTATTTT. This sequence joins TRBV7-3 and TRBJ2-3; 12 bases agree with TRBD2. The germline V gene has CDR1 SGHTA and CDR2 FQGTGA. The CDR3 runs to 15 residues. V shed 0 bases and J 5 bases; nucleotides not matched to a gene: 0. The entire variable domain, with the rest obtained from reference TRBV7-3 and TRBJ2-3, is as follows: GAGVSQTPSNKVTEKGKYVELRCDPISGHTALYWYRQSLGQGPEFLIYFQGTGAADDSGLPNDRFFAVRPEGSVSTLKIQRTERGDSAVYLCASSLTGLAGDTQYFGPGTRLTVL.

In this sample, this clonotype turned up a few times. The V call is TRBV5-1, the J call TRBJ2-2, with D perhaps assigned TRBD1 or TRBD2 (5 bases each). Trimming pared 4 bases from V and 4 bases from J, leaving 20 bases between. The CDR3 length is 17 residues. Germline V CDR1 and CDR2: SGHRS, YFSETQ. This CDR3 is CASSARDGGIRTGELFF. CDR3 nucleotides: TGCGCCAGCAGCGCCCGGGACGGAGGAATACGCACCGGGGAGCTGTTTTTT.

CDR3 nucleotide sequence: TGTGCCAGCAGTTCATCCGCGGCCAGCCACACCGGGGAGCTGTTTTTT. Translating gives CASSSSAASHTGELFF. The chain combines TRBV12-3 or TRBV12-4 with TRBJ2-2; D is ambiguous. This CDR3 comprises 16 residues. Trimming cost V 4 bases and J 3 bases, with 15 bases left between them.

There are a few counts of this clonotype. The chain combines TRBV28 with TRBJ2-3; 10 nucleotides line up with TRBD2. The CDR3 contains 16 residues. With 4 bases clipped from V and 1 base from J, the junction kept 5 bases outside the gene matches. Germline CDR1 and CDR2: MDHEN and SYDVKM. The CDR3: CASSSLAGEGTDTQYF. The CDR3, as DNA: TGTGCCAGCAGTTCCCTAGCGGGAGAGGGCACAGATACGCAGTATTTT.

This clonotype appeared many times. V usage is TRBV10-3 and J usage is TRBJ2-3; 7 bases match TRBD1. Losses at the gene ends were 9 bases for V and 5 bases for J; bases not matched to a gene: 11. The CDR3 consists of 14 residues. Looked up from germline, CDR1 is ENHRY and CDR2 is SYGVKD. The CDR3 coding sequence is TGTGCCATTCACCGAGGGGGCGCGGTAGATACGCAGTATTTT. Its protein product is CAIHRGGAVDTQYF.

This clonotype was counted between two and nine times. This chain joins TRBV3-1 and TRBJ2-7; weak D call: TRBD2 (6 bases). V was clipped by 5 bases and J by 7 bases, with 15 bases between them. CDR3 size: 13 residues. Germline V gene data show CDR1 as LGHDT and CDR2 as YNNKEL (reference sequence). The CDR3 loop is CASSEGGAGEQYF. Written as DNA, the CDR3 is TGTGCCAGCAGCGAAGGCGGGGCTGGGGAGCAGTACTTC.

This sequence joins TRBV28 and TRBJ1-1; D is unresolved. V lost 6 bases to trimming and J lost 1 base, with 15 bases between them. The CDR3 runs to 15 residues. Germline-derived CDR1 and CDR2 are MDHEN and SYDVKM. This CDR3 is CASRFPRSANTEAFF. Written as DNA, the CDR3 is TGTGCCAGCAGATTCCCGCGGTCGGCGAACACTGAAGCTTTCTTT.

This clonotype has only a few counts. The chain recombines TRBV12-3 or TRBV12-4 with TRBJ2-7, with D possibly TRBD1 on 5 matching bases. The CDR3 length is 14 residues. The V end was cut by 8 bases, the J end by 0 bases, with 14 bases between. Here the CDR3 reads CASRLGAASYEQYF. The CDR3 DNA reads TGTGCCAGCCGCCTTGGGGCTGCCTCCTACGAGCAGTACTTC.

This clonotype was seen a few times. This chain joins TRBV4-1 and TRBJ1-3; D call uncertain. Germline CDR1 reads MGHRA; CDR2 reads YSYEKL. This CDR3 is 15 amino acids long. The V gene lost 0 bases and the J gene lost 6 bases, with 12 bases spanning the gap. The DNA for the CDR3 is TGCGCCAGCAGCCAAGAGAAAGGATGGGTAAACACCATATATTTT. Its translation: CASSQEKGWVNTIYF.

This clonotype showed up just a few times. This chain connects TRBV7-2 to TRBJ2-5; TRBD1 matches 10 bases. The V and J ends lost 5 bases and 1 base, in that order; junction bases with no gene match: 7. Germline loops: CDR1 SGHTA, CDR2 FQGNSA. The CDR3 runs 16 residues. The CDR3 DNA is TGTGCCAGCAGCACCGGGACAGGGGAGGGCCAAGAGACCCAGTACTTC. Encoded protein: CASSTGTGEGQETQYF.

In its sample, this clonotype was seen many times. The V and J genes are TRBV20-1 and TRBJ2-1; D might be TRBD1 or TRBD2, each matching 5 bases. The CDR3 spans 15 residues. V dropped 6 bases and J dropped 6 bases, with 21 bases sitting between them. The V gene's germline CDR1 is DFQATT and CDR2 SNEGSKA (reference sequence). This CDR3 is CSAAPNQGRGNEQFF. The CDR3 DNA follows: TGCAGTGCAGCGCCAAACCAGGGACGAGGCAATGAGCAGTTCTTC.

Concerning this clonotype itself: The final CDR3 position lacks the conserved phenylalanine or tryptophan, pointing to a likely read error. The chain couples TRBV6-1 to TRBJ2-7; either TRBD1 or TRBD2 may fit D (5 bases each). V lost 4 bases, J lost 0 bases, and 16 bases lay in between. The CDR3 runs to 16 residues. Germline values: CDR1 MNHNS, CDR2 SASEGT. The CDR3 DNA reads as TGTGCCAGCAGTGCTAATCCGGGGCAGGGCTCCTACGAGCAGTACTCC. Protein product: CASSANPGQGSYEQYS.

The chain employs TRBV6-5 and TRBJ2-7; TRBD2 matches at 12 bases. Unmatched junction bases numbered 8, after V lost 4 bases and J lost 4 bases. The CDR3 contains 16 residues. Germline CDR1 and CDR2: MNHEY and SVGAGI. The CDR3 loop is CASSSERTSGNYEQYF. In DNA form, the CDR3 reads TGTGCCAGCAGTTCGGAACGGACTAGCGGGAATTACGAGCAGTACTTC.

This clonotype appeared many times. The rearrangement joins TRBV4-2 to TRBJ2-7; 7 bases fit TRBD1. Trimming removed 4 bases from V and 6 bases from J; junction bases left unmatched: 9. The CDR3 has 14 residues. The germline gives CDR1 LGHNA, CDR2 YNFKEQ. CDR3 loop: CASSRGQVGREQYF. The CDR3 DNA reads TGTGCCAGCAGCCGAGGACAGGTGGGGCGCGAGCAGTACTTC.

This clonotype was recorded a few times. The J gene is TRBJ2-7, the V gene TRBV5-1; D is uncertain. CDR3 size: 14 residues. The germline CDR1 and CDR2 sequences are SGHRS and YFSETQ. The V gene lost 1 base and the J gene lost 6 bases, with 14 bases spanning the gap. CDR3 sequence: CASSLSTYRAEQYF. In DNA form, the CDR3 reads TGCGCCAGCAGCTTGTCGACGTATCGTGCCGAGCAGTACTTC.

The chain uses TRBV7-6 and TRBJ2-3; D perhaps matches TRBD2 (6 bases). V dropped 1 base and J dropped 4 bases, with 21 bases sitting between them. Germline V CDR1 and CDR2: SGHVS, FNYEAQ. The CDR3 totals 18 residues. CDR3 region: CASSLELGGTLRADTQYF. The CDR3 DNA follows: TGTGCCAGCAGCTTAGAGCTCGGCGGGACGCTTCGAGCAGATACGCAGTATTTT.

This clonotype has only one observation. The V and J genes are TRBV27 and TRBJ2-1, with 10 bases fitting TRBD1. Germline CDR1 and CDR2: MNHEY and SMNVEV (reference sequence). With 8 bases clipped from V and 8 bases from J, the junction kept 6 bases outside the gene matches. There are 13 residues in the CDR3. CDR3 in DNA: TGTGCCAGCCGGACAGGGGGTATGGATGAGCAGTTCTTC. It translates to CASRTGGMDEQFF.

This clonotype was seen more than once but under ten times. The chain combines TRBV5-1 with TRBJ1-5; a weak D match, TRBD1 (5 bases). Trimming removed 4 bases from V and 3 bases from J, with 14 bases in between. The CDR3 is 15 amino acids. Germline V lookup: CDR1 SGHRS, CDR2 YFSETQ. Written as DNA, the CDR3 is TGCGCCAGCAGCCGGTCGGACATGCTCAATCAGCCCCAGCATTTT. Protein product: CASSRSDMLNQPQHF.

This clonotype was seen ten or more times. The V and J genes are TRBV9 and TRBJ2-3, with D uncertain. Germline V gives CDR1 SGDLS, CDR2 YYNGEE. V was shortened by 3 bases and J by 2 bases, with 4 bases between the two germline ends. The CDR3 extends over 12 amino acids. As DNA, the CDR3 is TGTGCCAGCAGCGAGTTCACAGATACGCAGTATTTT. Translating it yields CASSEFTDTQYF. Full variable domain (rest looked up from reference TRBV9 and TRBJ2-3): DSGVTQTPKHLITATGQRVTLRCSPRSGDLSVYWYQQSLDQGLQFLIQYYNGEERAKGNILERFSAQQFPDLHSELNLSSLELGDSALYFCASSEFTDTQYFGPGTRLTVL.

This clonotype was found many times. J is TRBJ2-5 and V is TRBV29-1, with D hard to call. This CDR3 contains 11 residues. The V gene's germline CDR1 is SQVTM and CDR2 ANQGSEA. Trimming shortened V by 4 bases and J by 3 bases, and 6 bases separated the two germline ends. This CDR3 is CSVAAEETQYF. In DNA, the CDR3 is TGCAGCGTTGCGGCGGAAGAGACCCAGTACTTC.